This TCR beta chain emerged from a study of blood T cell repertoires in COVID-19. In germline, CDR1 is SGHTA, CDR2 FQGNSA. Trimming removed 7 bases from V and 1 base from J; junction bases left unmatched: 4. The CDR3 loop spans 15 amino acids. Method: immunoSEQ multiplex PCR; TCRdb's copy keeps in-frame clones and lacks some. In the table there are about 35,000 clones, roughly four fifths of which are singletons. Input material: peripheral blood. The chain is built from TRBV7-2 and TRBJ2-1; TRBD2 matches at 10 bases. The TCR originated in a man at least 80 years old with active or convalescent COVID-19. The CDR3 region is CASTPAGGSYNEQFF. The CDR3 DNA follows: TGTGCCAGCACCCCAGCGGGGGGGTCCTACAATGAGCAGTTCTTC.